These 14 T cell receptor beta chains were all obtained from the same sample, sequenced in a study of T-cell reconstitution after alpha-beta-depleted transplantation in children. The TCRbeta library incorporated unique molecular identifiers. TCRdb re-derived calls from the PCR reads in MiXCR, one entry per CDR3 protein. The sample gives some 440,000 distinct CDR3 sequences, 15% to 20% of which show up once; around 28% is in the top ten. Sequenced here: PBMCs, mostly from graft donor cells, sampled 360 days after TCRalphabeta/CD19-depleted stem cell transplant. The source is a boy under three years old who had a stem cell transplant for Wiskott-Aldrich syndrome, so the T cells may come from the graft donor.

The chain's CDR3 is CASSELGQYGELFF. The CDR3 region has the DNA TGTGCCAGCAGTGAGCTAGGACAATACGGGGAGCTGTTTTTT. The chain combines TRBV2 with TRBJ2-2; D is perhaps TRBD1 (5 bases). The germline V gene has CDR1 SNHLY and CDR2 FYNNEI. Between the trimmed V and J ends, which lost 3 bases and 7 bases, there was a span of 12 bases. The CDR3 is 14 amino acids.

This clonotype has only a few counts. CDR3 coding DNA: TGTGCCAGCAGTTTAGGAGGGAGGGCCGGCAATGAGCAGTTCTTC. Residues: CASSLGGRAGNEQFF. This rearrangement joins TRBV12-3 or TRBV12-4 to TRBJ2-1; 7 bases fit TRBD2. J was trimmed by 6 bases and V by 1 base; bases with no gene match: 6. This CDR3 is built from 15 residues.

This sequence joins TRBV18 and TRBJ1-2; no definite D call. This CDR3 comprises 11 residues. V dropped 3 bases and J dropped 4 bases, with 3 bases sitting between them. Germline values: CDR1 KGHSH, CDR2 LQKENI. CDR3 protein: CASSPLYGYTF. DNA of the CDR3: TGTGCCAGCTCACCTCTCTATGGCTACACCTTC.

This clonotype has just a few counts. This chain uses TRBV20-1 with TRBJ2-7, with 7 bases identical to TRBD2. The junction had 9 bases not matched to a gene; V was cut back by 1 base and J by 3 bases. Germline CDR1 is DFQATT and CDR2 is SNEGSKA (reference sequence). This CDR3 spans 15 amino acids. The CDR3 nucleotides read TGCAGTGCTAGAGGAGGGAGGGAGAATAGCTACGAGCAGTACTTC. This translates into CSARGGRENSYEQYF.

The gene calls are TRBV12-3 or TRBV12-4 and TRBJ2-5; D perhaps matches TRBD1 (6 bases). Trimming stripped 7 bases from V and 1 base from J, with 10 bases between. CDR3 size: 13 residues. The CDR3 DNA is TGTGCCAGCACCCCGGACAGCCAAGAGACCCAGTACTTC. Translating gives CASTPDSQETQYF.

This clonotype was detected a few times. This rearrangement joins TRBV2 to TRBJ2-1; unclear D gene. The germline CDR1 and CDR2 sequences are SNHLY and FYNNEI. Between the trimmed V and J ends, which lost 6 bases and 9 bases, there was a span of 12 bases. This CDR3 contains 12 residues. The CDR3, as DNA: TGTGCCAGCAGGAAGCTGGGATCTGAGCAGTTCTTC. It specifies CASRKLGSEQFF.

V usage is TRBV12-3 or TRBV12-4 and J usage is TRBJ2-1, with 8 bases identical to TRBD2. The CDR3 sequence is 17 residues long. V dropped 8 bases and J dropped 6; count of bases not matched to a gene: 18. The CDR3: CASRRPGGGRRSNEQFF. The DNA for the CDR3 is TGTGCCAGCCGTCGACCCGGCGGGGGGAGAAGAAGCAATGAGCAGTTCTTC.

The chain couples TRBV5-1 to TRBJ2-7; D gene unclear. From germline, CDR1 is SGHRS and CDR2 YFSETQ. The CDR3 covers 16 residues. Trimming removed 0 bases at V and 3 bases at J, with 16 bases between. CDR3 bases: TGCGCCAGCAGCTTGGCCCATGGACGAGCCAGCTACGAGCAGTACTTC. Translated, it gives CASSLAHGRASYEQYF.

This clonotype was picked up one time. CDR3 amino acids: CTFSIGIPVGKKNIQYF. CDR3 coding DNA: TGTACCTTCAGCATCGGCATTCCAGTTGGAAAAAAAAACATTCAGTACTTC. This chain connects TRBV11-1 to TRBJ2-4, with D unclear. Germline values: CDR1 SGHAT, CDR2 FQDESV (reference sequence). This CDR3 is built from 17 residues. Full variable domain (missing parts from reference TRBV11-1 and TRBJ2-4): EAEVAQSPRYKITEKSQAVAFWCDPISGHATLYWYRQILGQGPELLVQFQDESVVDDSQLPKDRFSAERLKGVDSTLKIQPAELGDSAMYLCTFSIGIPVGKKNIQYFGAGTRLSVL.

This clonotype was observed a handful of times. V and J are TRBV15 and TRBJ1-1; D is undetermined. The length of the CDR3 is 14 residues. Germline CDR1 is LNHNV and CDR2 is YYDKDF (reference sequence). Trimming stripped 1 base from V and 1 base from J, with 7 bases between. The chain's CDR3 is CATSRGRSNTEAFF. The CDR3 coding sequence is TGTGCCACCAGCAGAGGGCGGTCGAACACTGAAGCTTTCTTT. Looking up the rest from reference TRBV15 and TRBJ1-1 gives the full variable domain: DAMVIQNPRYQVTQFGKPVTLSCSQTLNHNVMYWYQQKSSQAPKLLFHYYDKDFNNEADTPDNFQSRRPNTSFCFLDIRSPGLGDTAMYLCATSRGRSNTEAFFGQGTRLTVV.

The chain is built from TRBV2 and TRBJ2-5; 9 bases align to TRBD2. Per germline, CDR1 SNHLY and CDR2 FYNNEI. The CDR3 totals 15 residues. Trimming cost V 4 bases and J 5 bases; bases outside gene matches: 8. This chain's CDR3 is CASSGLAEIRETQYF. CDR3 sequence (DNA): TGTGCCAGCAGTGGACTAGCGGAAATTCGGGAGACCCAGTACTTC.

This clonotype appeared many times. The chain employs TRBV10-2 and TRBJ1-2, with a tentative D call TRBD1 (6 bases). The germline V gene encodes CDR1 WSHSY and CDR2 SAAADI. Trimming stripped 6 bases from V and 8 bases from J, with 16 bases between. The CDR3 is made up of 13 amino acids. The CDR3: CASSPTQGRGYTF. The CDR3 DNA reads TGCGCCAGCAGCCCTACACAGGGAAGAGGCTACACCTTC.

The chain has TRBV5-6 and TRBJ2-7; D is uncertain. From germline, CDR1 is SGHDT and CDR2 YYEEEE. V was pared by 2 bases and J by 0 bases, with 9 bases between. The CDR3 spans 14 residues. This chain's CDR3 is CASSFKFGSYEQYF. For the CDR3, the DNA is TGTGCCAGCAGCTTTAAGTTTGGCTCCTACGAGCAGTACTTC.

In this sample, this clonotype turned up many times. This chain links TRBV7-9 with TRBJ2-7; 7 bases are shared with TRBD1. Germline V gene sequence: CDR1 SEHNR, CDR2 FQNEAQ (reference sequence). The CDR3 is 14 amino acids. V lost 3 bases and J lost 3; bases outside the gene matches: 5. This CDR3 is CASSLLGQDYEQYF. The DNA for the CDR3 is TGTGCCAGCAGCTTGCTTGGACAGGACTACGAGCAGTACTTC.